Listed below are T cell receptor beta chains from one sample, sequenced in a study of blood T cells in healthy people across ages. A single record per CDR3 protein comes from TCRdb applying MiXCR to the 5' RACE reads. This table has around 1,500,000 distinct CDR3 sequences, roughly 28% appearing once. The specimen was blood. The origin of the receptors is a woman aged 30 to 39 in good health. Each CDR3 is given with its conserved first and last residue. The D gene is left open where the match is weak. Not every row has a clone size; where given, it reads once, few, many or a size class.

abundance | d_gene | j_gene | v_gene | CDR3nt | CDR3aa
. | . | TRBJ1-2 | TRBV29-1 | TGCAGCGTTGGGTTCGGGGGCAGGCAAAATGGCTACACCTTC | CSVGFGGRQNGYTF
. | . | TRBJ2-1 | TRBV6-6 | TGTGCCAGCAGTTATTTAGGACTAACGTGGGACGAGCAGTTCTTC | CASSYLGLTWDEQFF
few | . | TRBJ1-1 | TRBV29-1 | TGCAGCGTTGAAAACGGAGTGAACACTGAAGCTTTCTTT | CSVENGVNTEAFF
. | . | TRBJ2-5 | TRBV28 | TGTGCCAGCAGTCGCCGGGACCAACAGGCCCAGTTGTGGGGCCAGTACTTC | CASSRRDQQAQLWGQYF
many | . | TRBJ1-2 | TRBV15 | TGTGCCACCAGAAAGAGGCCCGGCGGTGGCTATGGCTACACCTTC | CATRKRPGGGYGYTF
. | TRBD1 | TRBJ1-3 | TRBV6-5 | TGTGCCAGCACCCGAGACAGGGTCGCTGGAAACACCATATATTTT | CASTRDRVAGNTIYF
few | . | TRBJ1-2 | TRBV7-2 | TGTGCCAGCAGCTTAATCCGGACAAAGGGATATGGCTACACCTTC | CASSLIRTKGYGYTF
. | . | TRBJ2-5 | TRBV21-1 | TGTGCCAGCAGCAAAGACGGATATCGGGCAGCCCCAACTCTCGAGGAGACCCAGTACTTC | CASSKDGYRAAPTLEETQYF
few | . | TRBJ2-3 | TRBV5-1 | TGCGCCAGCAGTCCTGGACGGACCGGGTGGTCAGATACGCAGTATTTT | CASSPGRTGWSDTQYF
. | TRBD2 | TRBJ2-5 | TRBV20-1 | TGCAGTGCTACCCTTAGCGGGAGTAAAGAGACCCAGTACTTC | CSATLSGSKETQYF
. | TRBD2 | TRBJ2-1 | TRBV7-9 | TGTGCCAGCAGCTTATTGGCACGGGGGGGCCAGGATGAGCAGTTCTTC | CASSLLARGGQDEQFF
. | . | TRBJ2-1 | TRBV7-9 | TGTGCCAGCAGCCCTGGGCAGCGGAGCTCCTACAATGAGCAGTTCTTC | CASSPGQRSSYNEQFF
few | . | TRBJ2-3 | TRBV20-1 | TGCAGTGCATTACTGGCTAGCACAGATACGCAGTATTTT | CSALLASTDTQYF
once | . | TRBJ2-2 | TRBV2 | TGTGCCAGCACGGGCCGGGCGGCGGGGGAGCTGTTTTTT | CASTGRAAGELFF
many | . | TRBJ2-7 | TRBV6-5 | TGTGCCAGCAGTTACAGGGGACCGCCTTCCTACGAGCAGTACTTC | CASSYRGPPSYEQYF
few | . | TRBJ1-1 | TRBV29-1 | TGCAGCGTCTGGACGGGATACACTGAAGCTTTCTTT | CSVWTGYTEAFF
. | . | TRBJ2-5 | TRBV12-3/TRBV12-4 | TGTGCCAACAGTTTTGGACCCTACCAAGAGACCCAGTACTTC | CANSFGPYQETQYF
. | . | TRBJ1-4 | TRBV6-5 | TGTGCCAGCAGTTACTCAACAGCAACTAATGAAAAACTGTTTTTT | CASSYSTATNEKLFF
few | . | TRBJ2-1 | TRBV6-5 | TGTACCAGCAGTTCACGCTCGGGTTCCTACAATGAGCAGTTCTTC | CTSSSRSGSYNEQFF
. | . | TRBJ1-2 | TRBV9 | TGTGCCAGCAGAAGTGGGGACGGCCCTAACTATGGCTACACCTTC | CASRSGDGPNYGYTF
few | TRBD2 | TRBJ2-5 | TRBV7-2 | TGTGCCAGCAGCTTAGTGGTGACTAGCCGAGAGACCCAGTACTTC | CASSLVVTSRETQYF
few | . | TRBJ1-1 | TRBV7-2 | TGTGCCAGCAGCCCAAGGAGGGAGACTGAAGCTTTCTTT | CASSPRRETEAFF
few | TRBD2 | TRBJ2-1 | TRBV12-3/TRBV12-4 | TGTGCCAGCAGTTTAGTGGCGGGGGTCGTCTACAATGAGCAGTTCTTC | CASSLVAGVVYNEQFF
. | . | TRBJ2-1 | TRBV2 | TGTGCCAGCAGGGGATTTCTAGGATACAATGAGCAGTTCTTC | CASRGFLGYNEQFF
. | . | TRBJ2-1 | TRBV9 | TGTGCCAGCAGCGTTGATGAGGAAGTAAATGAGCAGTTCTTC | CASSVDEEVNEQFF
. | TRBD1 | TRBJ1-5 | TRBV19 | TGTGCCAGTAGTGGGATCCGGGACAGAGCCGTAGGTGGGCCCCAGCATTTT | CASSGIRDRAVGGPQHF